This T cell receptor beta chain was recovered during a study of T-cell reconstitution after alpha-beta-depleted transplantation in children. The CDR3 is 13 residues long. V gave up 2 bases and J gave up 3 bases, with 7 bases separating them. Unique molecular identifiers were used to barcode this TCRbeta library. TCRdb re-called the PCR reads through MiXCR, storing one row per CDR3 protein. The sample holds around 700,000 distinct CDR3 sequences; around 14% are singletons and the top ten take 0.79%. Study-wide results and limits: As was reported, about two months after transplant, alpha-beta T cells came from several hundred expanded graft clones. Several patients had high TCRbeta diversity at day 60; it came from surviving recipient T cells and thymic progenitors. The authors attributed T-cell counts and diversity one year after transplant mostly to newly produced T cells.

This clonotype was seen ten or more times. Its antigen is as yet unknown. V usage is TRBV12-3 or TRBV12-4 and J usage is TRBJ2-5; D call uncertain. Material: PBMCs, obtained before TCRalphabeta/CD19-depleted stem cell transplant. The TCR comes from a girl aged 2-9 years with congenital amegakaryocytic thrombocytopenia, due to receive a stem cell transplant. The CDR3 DNA follows: TGTGCCAGCAGTTTAACGCGAAAAGAGACCCAGTACTTC. It codes for CASSLTRKETQYF.